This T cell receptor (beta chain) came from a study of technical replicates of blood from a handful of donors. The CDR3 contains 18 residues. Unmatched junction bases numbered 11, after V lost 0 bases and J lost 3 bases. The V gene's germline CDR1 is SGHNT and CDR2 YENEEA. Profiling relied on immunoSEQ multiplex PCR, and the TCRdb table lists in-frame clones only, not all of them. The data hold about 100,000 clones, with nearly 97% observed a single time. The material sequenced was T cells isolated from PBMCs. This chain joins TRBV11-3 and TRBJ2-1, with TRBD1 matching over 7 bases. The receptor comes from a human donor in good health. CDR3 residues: CASSLDWGQKKHYNEQFF. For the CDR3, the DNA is TGTGCCAGCAGCTTAGATTGGGGACAGAAAAAACACTACAATGAGCAGTTCTTC.